Each of the 22 T cell receptor beta chains below was sequenced from the same sample in a study of metastatic and nonmetastatic thyroid tumors. TCRdb used MiXCR to call clones anew from the PCR reads. The repertoire holds thousands of clones, with roughly 38% as singletons. Until they underwent thyroid surgery, no patient had received any treatment. Sequencing was done on a sample of adjacent normal tissue. The receptors were sampled from a female donor with papillary thyroid cancer or a benign thyroid nodule (not recorded which). Some clones in this sample may be carry-over from other donors' samples.

The chain carries TRBV11-2 and TRBJ1-6; maybe TRBD1 (6 bases). Germline V gene data show CDR1 as SGHAT and CDR2 as FQNNGV. The CDR3 has 15 amino acids. The V end lost 6 bases, the J end lost 8 bases, and 17 bases lay between the germline ends. As DNA, the CDR3 is TGTGCCAGCAGAATCCCCGGAGGGGGGTATTCACCCCTCCACTTT. The encoded protein is CASRIPGGGYSPLHF.

This clone came up a few times. The identical CDR3 is also encoded by other nucleotide sequences in the sample. The chain is built from TRBV28 and TRBJ1-2, with D possibly matching TRBD1 (5 bases). V lost 4 bases to trimming and J lost 4 bases, with 7 bases between them. The CDR3 is 12 residues long. CDR1 and CDR2 from the germline V gene are MDHEN and SYDVKM. Here the CDR3 reads CASSSGGYGYTF. CDR3 nucleotides: TGTGCCAGCAGTTCTGGGGGCTATGGCTACACCTTC.

The V and J genes are TRBV11-2 and TRBJ2-5, with 9 bases fitting TRBD2. The CDR3 runs 15 residues. J lost 8 bases, V lost 1 base, and 8 bases had no gene match. Germline CDR1 and CDR2: SGHAT and FQNNGV. The CDR3: CASSLGQGLAHTQYF. The CDR3 DNA reads TGTGCCAGCAGCTTAGGCCAAGGACTAGCGCATACCCAGTACTTC.

This clone is large within its sample. The CDR3 DNA follows: TGTGCCAGCAAATCCAGCGGGAGTGGCTCGGACAATGAGCAGTTCTTC. Amino acid sequence: CASKSSGSGSDNEQFF. V usage is TRBV6-1 and J usage is TRBJ2-1; 8 nucleotides align to TRBD2. Germline-derived CDR1 and CDR2 are MNHNS and SASEGT. This CDR3 is 16 amino acids long. Trimming took 7 bases from V and 5 from J; bases not matched to a gene: 13.

This clone was recorded many times. The chain carries TRBV5-1 and TRBJ2-3; D call uncertain. This CDR3 is built from 12 residues. Per germline, CDR1 SGHRS and CDR2 YFSETQ. V was trimmed by 7 bases and J by 2 bases, leaving 8 bases between them. CDR3 coding DNA: TGCGCCAGCGGGGTAGACACAGATACGCAGTATTTT. Translating it yields CASGVDTDTQYF.

The chain links TRBV7-9 to TRBJ1-1; TRBD1 is a possible D gene (5 bases). V was shortened by 5 bases and J by 1 base, with 11 bases between the two germline ends. Germline V gene data show CDR1 as SEHNR and CDR2 as FQNEAQ (reference sequence). CDR3 length: 14 amino acids. The CDR3 coding sequence is TGTGCCAGCAGCGCCGGACAAGAGAACACTGAAGCTTTCTTT. Its protein product is CASSAGQENTEAFF. Full variable domain (rest looked up from reference TRBV7-9 and TRBJ1-1): DTGVSQNPRHKITKRGQNVTFRCDPISEHNRLYWYRQTLGQGPEFLTYFQNEAQLEKSRLLSDRFSAERPKGSFSTLEIQRTEQGDSAMYLCASSAGQENTEAFFGQGTRLTVV.

By proportion, this clone is large. The DNA for the CDR3 is TGTGCCAGCAGTTTATCGGGGGTAACCCTCACCGGGGAGCTGTTTTTT. This translates into CASSLSGVTLTGELFF. J is TRBJ2-2 and V is TRBV28; D is possibly TRBD2 (6 bases). The CDR3 loop spans 16 amino acids. Germline CDR1 reads MDHEN; CDR2 reads SYDVKM. The germline V and J ends were trimmed by 1 base and 4 bases, with 13 bases remaining between them.

This clone was recorded once. The gene calls are TRBV6-5 and TRBJ2-7; the match to TRBD2 covers 8 bases. This CDR3 is built from 17 residues. The germline V gene encodes CDR1 MNHEY and CDR2 SVGAGI. V trimming: 2 bases; J trimming: 3 bases; junction bases outside the gene matches: 12. The CDR3 sequence is CASSYRGGGTWDYEQYF. CDR3 coding DNA: TGTGCCAGCAGTTACCGGGGGGGGGGGACATGGGACTACGAGCAGTACTTC.

The rearrangement uses TRBV19 and TRBJ1-5; 11 nucleotides match TRBD1. V was clipped by 8 bases and J by 4 bases; unmatched bases: 10. The CDR3 has 16 residues. Germline CDR1 LNHDA, CDR2 SQIVND (reference sequence). In DNA form, the CDR3 reads TGTGCCAGTCGATGGGACAGGGGGGTAGAGAATCAGCCCCAGCATTTT. Translation: CASRWDRGVENQPQHF.

The DNA of the CDR3 is TGTGCCAGCAGCGTAGAAGGGACTAGCGGGAGGGCGGAGGGTGAGCAGTTCTTC. This codes for CASSVEGTSGRAEGEQFF. The chain recombines TRBV9 with TRBJ2-1; 16 bases fit TRBD2. This CDR3 is built from 18 residues. V shed 0 bases and J 9 bases; nucleotides not matched to a gene: 9. Germline V gene lookup returns CDR1 SGDLS and CDR2 YYNGEE.

Within the sample, this clone is large. The rearrangement joins TRBV6-5 to TRBJ2-7, with 10 nucleotides matching TRBD2. V lost 2 bases, J lost 4 bases, and 8 bases stayed unmatched. The germline gives CDR1 MNHEY, CDR2 SVGAGI. The CDR3 is made up of 16 amino acids. The CDR3 DNA reads as TGTGCCAGCAGTTACACCCAACTAGCGGGGAATTACGAGCAGTACTTC. The encoded protein is CASSYTQLAGNYEQYF.

This clone was detected a few times. The chain employs TRBV19 and TRBJ1-2; TRBD1 is a possible D gene (5 bases). V lost 0 bases and J lost 4, with 12 bases in between. Germline lookup yields CDR1 LNHDA and CDR2 SQIVND (reference sequence). This CDR3 region has 15 residues. Here the CDR3 reads CASSIDRGVGYGYTF. The CDR3 nucleotides read TGTGCCAGTAGTATAGATCGGGGGGTCGGCTATGGCTACACCTTC.

This clone was observed a few times. The junction departs from the called germline gene at one end, perhaps through a read error. The chain couples TRBV12-3 or TRBV12-4 to TRBJ2-1, with 9 bases matching TRBD1. The CDR3 sequence is 12 residues long. In DNA, the CDR3 is TGTGCCAGCAGTTTGGCCGGGACAGGGTGGTCCTTC. Protein: CASSLAGTGWSF.

The chain is built from TRBV10-3 and TRBJ2-7, with TRBD2 identical over 10 bases. V lost 5 bases and J lost 0; bases outside the gene matches: 7. There are 16 residues in the CDR3. Germline V gives CDR1 ENHRY, CDR2 SYGVKD. CDR3 region: CAISRLAGERSYEQYF. The CDR3, as DNA: TGTGCCATCAGTCGGCTAGCGGGGGAGCGCTCCTACGAGCAGTACTTC.

Comments on this clone: Sequence at one end of the junction differs from germline and may be a read error. The genes are TRBV12-3 or TRBV12-4 and TRBJ1-5; a possible D gene is TRBD1 (5 bases). The CDR3 consists of 14 residues. This chain's CDR3 is CVRSRDSSDQPLHF. In DNA, the CDR3 is TGTGTCAGAAGCCGAGACAGTTCCGATCAGCCCCTGCATTTT.

The genes are TRBV19 and TRBJ1-6; D gene ambiguous. This CDR3 is built from 13 residues. Germline V gives CDR1 LNHDA, CDR2 SQIVND (reference sequence). Trimming removed 3 bases from V and 7 bases from J, with 7 bases in between. The DNA for the CDR3 is TGTGCCAGTAGTATTGCACCCAATTCACCCCTCCACTTT. Amino acid sequence: CASSIAPNSPLHF. The full variable domain, rest sourced from reference TRBV19 and TRBJ1-6, is DGGITQSPKYLFRKEGQNVTLSCEQNLNHDAMYWYRQDPGQGLRLIYYSQIVNDFQKGDIAEGYSVSREKKESFPLTVTSAQKNPTAFYLCASSIAPNSPLHFGNGTRLTVT.

This chain joins TRBV20-1 and TRBJ2-7; 13 bases line up with TRBD2. The V and J ends lost 1 base and 5 bases, in that order; junction bases with no gene match: 23. CDR1 DFQATT and CDR2 SNEGSKA come from the germline V gene (reference sequence). This CDR3 spans 21 amino acids. CDR3 bases: TGCAGTGCTAGAGGTTTACAAACTAGGACTAGCGGGAGCCTCGTCGTCGACGAGCAGTACTTC. It translates to CSARGLQTRTSGSLVVDEQYF.

By sample fraction, this clone is medium-sized. The rearrangement links TRBV20-1 to TRBJ2-5; 10 positions agree with TRBD2. Germline-derived CDR1 and CDR2 are DFQATT and SNEGSKA (reference sequence). The CDR3 runs 13 residues. V lost 3 bases to trimming and J lost 4 bases; unmatched junction nucleotides: 2. CDR3 DNA: TGCAGTGCTAGGCCTAGCGGGAGAGAGACCCAGTACTTC. Translating it yields CSARPSGRETQYF.

In its sample, this clone ranks as medium-sized (0.01 to 0.1%). The rearrangement joins TRBV4-1 to TRBJ2-7; 10 bases match TRBD1. Germline-derived CDR1 and CDR2 are MGHRA and YSYEKL. CDR3 length equals 15 residues. J gave up 7 bases and V 0 bases, and 6 bases lay outside the gene matches. The CDR3 bases are TGCGCCAGCAGCCAAGAGGGGACAGGGGCTTGGGAGCAGTACTTC. It specifies CASSQEGTGAWEQYF.

V usage is TRBV19 and J usage is TRBJ1-2; D is perhaps TRBD1 (5 bases). The CDR3 runs 15 residues. Between the trimmed V and J ends, which lost 7 bases and 3 bases, there was a span of 18 bases. Germline CDR1 LNHDA, CDR2 SQIVND (reference sequence). The CDR3 DNA reads as TGTGCCAGTATCCCCCAACCGGGACGGGACTATGGCTACACCTTC. This translates into CASIPQPGRDYGYTF.

The rearrangement links TRBV5-1 to TRBJ2-1; 7 bases align to TRBD1. With V trimmed by 4 bases and J by 10 bases, 5 bases remained unmatched. Looked up from germline, CDR1 is SGHRS and CDR2 is YFSETQ. The CDR3 runs to 12 residues. The CDR3 bases are TGCGCCAGCAGCCGGGACAGTCAAGAGCAGTTCTTC. It is translated as CASSRDSQEQFF.

This clone counts as medium-sized. V usage is TRBV4-2 and J usage is TRBJ2-2, with 7 bases lining up with TRBD2. CDR1 and CDR2 (germline): LGHNA, YNFKEQ. The ends lost 7 bases at V and 5 bases at J; junction bases unmatched: 16. The CDR3 is 17 amino acids. The CDR3 region has the DNA TGTGCCAGCACCCGGACTGGGGCCCAGCGGGGAACCGGGGAGCTGTTTTTT. It yields the protein CASTRTGAQRGTGELFF.